This T cell receptor beta chain was recovered during a study of blood T cell repertoires in COVID-19. Across the study: Both acute and convalescent COVID-19 samples were obtained from the United States, Italy and Spain. In each case, the material was cDNA or gDNA derived from T cells, B-cell-depleted T cells, or PBMCs.

V dropped 1 base and J dropped 6 bases, with 14 bases sitting between them. CDR3 size: 14 residues. CDR1 SGHRS and CDR2 YFSETQ come from the germline V gene. Per the original data handling: It was from reference gene primer amplification that nucleated cell counts were estimated. Sequencing used immunoSEQ multiplex PCR; TCRdb keeps in-frame clones, though not all of them. D and trimming were read from the DNA, whereas the V and J calls and clone size are those reported in that table. The sample includes roughly 240,000 clones, 65% to 90% of them seen just once. The clonotype was recovered from a man over 45 with COVID-19, enrolled during active disease. The chain recombines TRBV5-1 with TRBJ2-7, with D perhaps matching TRBD1 (6 bases). Specimen: peripheral blood. CDR3 bases: TGCGCCAGCAGCTTGCTCAGCCCACAGGGCGAGCAGTACTTC. The encoded protein is CASSLLSPQGEQYF.